The clone carrying this T cell receptor (beta chain) has just a few counts. An end of the junction differs from the germline gene, which may be a read error. The data originate from a study of T cells in Graves' hyperthyroidism and ophthalmopathy. There are 14 residues in the CDR3. Germline V gene data show CDR1 as ENHRY and CDR2 as SYGVKD. Amplified TCR beta CDR3 regions came from RNA transcripts. HTBI primers drove first-round RT-PCR of the TCR CDR3. TCRdb re-analysed the multiplex PCR reads in MiXCR, keeping a single row per CDR3 protein. The repertoire holds about 600,000 distinct CDR3 sequences, about a sixth seen once, with less than 3.5% in the top ten. Clinical symptoms, serum thyroxine and TRAb, thyroid ultrasound and orbital computed tomography together formed the diagnostic basis.

This chain connects TRBV10-3 to TRBJ2-1; the match to TRBD1 covers 9 bases. The material sequenced was blood. This TCR derives from a middle-aged woman with Graves' ophthalmopathy. The CDR3 DNA follows: TGTGCCATCTGTGAAGGGACAGGGTACAATGAGCAGTTCTTC. This translates into CAICEGTGYNEQFF.